This T cell receptor beta chain was recorded in a study of Ad26.COV2.S vaccination and SARS-CoV-2 variants. Overall study findings and caveats: Spike-specific TCR breadth was greater in vaccine than placebo recipients.

Treatment given: about 20 received Ad26.COV2.S at low or high dose, single or two shots; 5 received placebo; per-sample allocation not given. Sampling was performed 63 days after the first vaccine or placebo injection. The CDR3 consists of 14 residues. V lost 4 bases and J lost 4, with 11 bases in between. The germline V gene has CDR1 SGHRS and CDR2 YFSETQ. Profiled with immunoSEQ multiplex PCR; TCRdb holds only in-frame clones, not every one. The sample has roughly 700,000 clones, 89% seen once. Regarding this clone: The antigen is unknown.

The source of this sequence is a person between 18 and 59 years old who received the Ad26.COV2.S COVID-19 vaccine or a placebo. The chain combines TRBV5-1 with TRBJ2-2, with a tentative D call TRBD2 (6 bases). The sample was peripheral blood, taken in a trial of Ad26.COV2.S vaccine versus placebo. The CDR3 reads CASSTPGLTGELFF. CDR3 nucleotides: TGCGCCAGCAGCACGCCGGGACTCACCGGGGAGCTGTTTTTT.